This T cell receptor (beta chain) was sequenced for a study of regulatory T cells in long-lasting Graves disease. The study, taken as a whole, reports: Persistent patients shared about 2,800 public clonotypes among themselves. Newly diagnosed patients shared fewer, at nearly 1,000.

Germline V gene lookup returns CDR1 SNHLY and CDR2 FYNNEI. The CDR3 runs 12 residues. Trimming removed 9 bases from V and 0 bases from J, with 8 bases in between. This clonotype was counted at least ten times. No antigen is known for it. Time point meaning: persistent/refractory GD, antithyroid drugs over 5 years with positive TRAb. PBMC-derived RNA was used for the TCR library. CDR3 regions were amplified by Arm-PCR using iRepertoire HTBI primers to build TCR beta libraries. TCRdb re-analysed the multiplex PCR reads in MiXCR, keeping a single row per CDR3 protein. The table records about 660,000 distinct CDR3 sequences, around 32% of them present only once.

The source is a female donor with Graves disease. The starting material was peripheral blood mononuclear cells (PBMCs), obtained when the disease was refractory, from a patient treated with antithyroid drugs. The V call is TRBV2, the J call TRBJ1-1; D ambiguous. The CDR3 DNA sequence: TGTGCCAGTTCGATAATGAACACTGAAGCTTTCTTT. It codes for CASSIMNTEAFF.